Listed below are T cell receptor beta chains from one sample, sequenced in a study of blood T cell repertoires in COVID-19. TCRdb keeps only in-frame clones here, not all; method: immunoSEQ multiplex PCR. The sample comprises roughly 230,000 clones, just under 90% of which are singletons, and 3.5% to 4% rests with the top ten. Sequenced sample: PBMCs or T cells enriched from blood (not recorded which). These receptors were taken from a woman in her twenties or thirties with acute COVID-19. Both conserved end residues are part of each CDR3. The size entry is marked missing in some rows and otherwise reads once, few, many or a size class.

abundance,v_gene,CDR3aa
-,TRBV6-1,CASATGAYEQYF
-,TRBV7-6,CASSYQGSSYEQYF
-,TRBV4-3,CASSPRSRDSVYGYTF
-,TRBV6-4,CASSWTGEAGELFF
-,TRBV11-2,CASSLGAGPYNEQFF
-,TRBV5-5,CASSLEVTGGHTEAFF
-,TRBV6-1,CASSEAGDKAFF
-,TRBV27,CASSLGQGFNQPQHF
-,TRBV5-4,CASSGPSGYNEQFF
-,TRBV6-5,CASSLLRGPNEQFF
-,TRBV19,CASSIAELGYGYTF
-,TRBV30,CACSQGKYGYTF
-,TRBV7-8,CASSWGDRVYNEQFF
-,TRBV3-1/TRBV3-2,CASSHSYRGNTQYF
-,TRBV7-6,CASSLTSYRGREKLFF
-,TRBV10-3,CAISGGTGELFF
-,TRBV28,CASRPGTGSGYTF
-,TRBV4-1,CASSQEVGGLNYEQYF
-,TRBV7-2,CASSLVPGGLANGGEQFF
once,TRBV5-8,CASKMYGTGRGYTF
-,TRBV30,CAWSIRGANEKLFF
-,TRBV6-2/TRBV6-3,CASSYNERGTNTEAFF
-,TRBV5-8,CASSLAWQAGTDTQYF
-,TRBV19,CASSRPGTSNGYTF
-,TRBV6-5,CASSRGQSNEKLFF
-,TRBV7-9,CASSPDRATIMNTEAFF
-,TRBV18,CASSPRMETEAFF
-,TRBV25-1,CASSSTDNQPQHF
-,TRBV12-5,CASGYLGAQGNEQFF